One sample yielded the 2 T cell receptor beta chains listed below, sequenced in a study of CD8+ T cells in alopecia areata. Isolated RNA was reverse transcribed into cDNA used as the sequencing template. The table came from immunoSEQ multiplex PCR; TCRdb's copy has only in-frame clones and leaves some out. This sample yields 200,000 or so clones, of which 58% are seen a single time; roughly 5.8% belongs to the top ten. The treatment is: oral pan-JAK inhibitor, 5-10 mg twice daily. This material consisted of CD4+ T cells sorted from blood, taken at week 24, from a patient treated with tofacitinib. The receptors were sampled from a human donor with alopecia areata.

The V call is TRBV15, the J call TRBJ2-6; the D is unclear. The CDR3 length is 16 residues. CDR1 is LNHNV, CDR2 YYDKDF, per germline (reference sequence). Trimming took 0 bases from V and 1 from J, leaving 7 bases between them. This CDR3 reads CATSRELLSGANVLTF. The DNA of the CDR3 is TGTGCCACCAGCAGAGAGTTGTTGTCTGGGGCCAACGTCCTGACTTTC.

The V gene is TRBV7-2, the J gene TRBJ2-3; 9 bases are shared with TRBD2. Germline V gives CDR1 SGHTA, CDR2 FQGNSA. After removal of 4 bases from V and 4 bases from J, the junction contained 9 bases not matched to a gene. The CDR3 is made up of 16 amino acids. CDR3 residues: CASSYGLAGSADTQYF. CDR3 in DNA: TGTGCCAGCAGCTATGGGCTAGCGGGGAGTGCAGATACGCAGTATTTT.